The 11 T cell receptor beta chains below come from one sample, sequenced in a study of molecular identifiers for immune sequencing clone quantification (dated 2018 in TCRdb). Receptor amplification or capture employed PCR. Sequenced using an Illumina HiSeq 4000. TCRdb ran its own pipeline on the public reads, namely fastp trimming at Q25 and MiXCR clone calling, and kept in-frame beta chains. Here each entry gathers all rows of one CDR3 protein and keeps the most common genes and DNA. The table for this sample lists 300,000 to 400,000 distinct CDR3 sequences; 20% to 25% of them were counted only once. Of the sample, 0.7% to 0.9% is held by the ten largest clones. The sequencing input was naive CD8+ T cells from blood, with Jurkat cell RNA spiked in. This sample's cell subset or site label indicates: FACS-sorted CD8+CD4-CCR7+CD45RA+ naive T cells. These TCRs come from a human donor in good health. Some libraries in this study had Jurkat cell RNA spiked in.

To note about this clonotype: One end of the junction is discordant with germline, which a read error may explain. V and J are TRBV9 and TRBJ2-7, with TRBD1 matching over 11 bases. The CDR3 is made up of 16 amino acids. CDR1 and CDR2 from the germline V gene are SGDLS and YYNGEE. CDR3 amino acids: CASSISRTGGSHEQYF. In nucleotides, the CDR3 is TGTGCCAGCAGCATCTCCCGGACAGGGGGCTCCCACGAGCAGTACTTC.

Turning to this clonotype: Sequence at one end of the junction differs from germline and may be a read error. V usage is TRBV7-9 and J usage is TRBJ2-1, with D possibly TRBD2 on 6 matching bases. Germline assignment: CDR1 SEHNR and CDR2 FQNEAQ (reference sequence). The CDR3 spans 15 residues. The CDR3 region has the DNA TGTGCCAGCAGTGGAGGGCTAGCCATGTACAATGAGCAGCTCTTC. Translated: CASSGGLAMYNEQLF.

This clonotype was counted ten times or more. The gene calls are TRBV9 and TRBJ2-2; possible D gene TRBD1, 6 bases. V dropped 3 bases and J dropped 1 base, with 7 bases sitting between them. The CDR3 length is 14 residues. The V gene's germline CDR1 is SGDLS and CDR2 YYNGEE. The CDR3: CASSAQGNTGELFF. DNA for the CDR3: TGTGCCAGCAGCGCACAGGGGAACACCGGGGAGCTGTTTTTT.

This clonotype was seen a few times. V and J are TRBV12-3 or TRBV12-4 and TRBJ2-3; 11 positions agree with TRBD1. Trimming removed 5 bases from V and 2 bases from J; junction bases left unmatched: 3. The CDR3 is 15 amino acids. The CDR3 spells CASSDGQGATDTQYF. The CDR3 bases are TGTGCCAGCAGTGACGGACAGGGGGCCACAGATACGCAGTATTTT.

The chain recombines TRBV2 with TRBJ2-7, with a tentative D call TRBD2 (6 bases). CDR3 length equals 15 residues. CDR1 is SNHLY and CDR2 is FYNNEI in the germline V gene. The ends were cut back, 1 base at V and 2 bases at J, with 12 bases in the middle. The CDR3 sequence is CASSEGAGPAYEQYF. CDR3 DNA sequence: TGTGCCAGCAGTGAAGGTGCGGGGCCCGCCTACGAGCAGTACTTC. Filled out from reference TRBV2 and TRBJ2-7, the complete variable domain reads EPEVTQTPSHQVTQMGQEVILRCVPISNHLYFYWYRQILGQKVEFLVSFYNNEISEKSEIFDDQFSVERPDGSNFTLKIRSTKLEDSAMYFCASSEGAGPAYEQYFGPGTRLTVT.

The sample holds many counts of this clonotype. The chain employs TRBV27 and TRBJ2-2, with D possibly matching TRBD2 (6 bases). V was shortened by 5 bases and J by 4 bases, with 17 bases between the two germline ends. Germline assignment: CDR1 MNHEY and CDR2 SMNVEV (reference sequence). The CDR3 covers 16 residues. The CDR3 DNA reads TGTGCCAGCAGTCCTACGACTAGTCCCGTCACCGGGGAGCTGTTTTTT. Its protein is CASSPTTSPVTGELFF.

As DNA, the CDR3 is TGTGCCAGCAGCTTAGGAAGGGGCAGGATCCGCTCTGGGGCCAACGTCCTGACTTTC. It is translated as CASSLGRGRIRSGANVLTF. The chain joins TRBV11-2 to TRBJ2-6, with a weak D call TRBD1 (5 bases). V was clipped by 1 base and J by 0 bases, with 16 bases between them. CDR3 length: 19 residues. Germline values: CDR1 SGHAT, CDR2 FQNNGV.

Many counts were recorded for this clonotype. The chain joins TRBV7-2 to TRBJ1-1; the D is unclear. Per the germline V gene, CDR1 is SGHTA and CDR2 is FQGNSA. The V end was cut by 6 bases, the J end by 0 bases, with 20 bases between. This CDR3 region has 17 residues. The CDR3 loop is CASRISSVVGMNTEAFF. CDR3 nucleotides: TGTGCCAGCAGGATTAGTTCCGTTGTGGGCATGAACACTGAAGCTTTCTTT. Looking up the rest from reference TRBV7-2 and TRBJ1-1 gives the full variable domain: GAGVSQSPSNKVTEKGKDVELRCDPISGHTALYWYRQSLGQGLEFLIYFQGNSAPDKSGLPSDRFSAERTGGSVSTLTIQRTQQEDSAVYLCASRISSVVGMNTEAFFGQGTRLTVV.

This clonotype appeared a few times. V is TRBV2 and J is TRBJ2-5, with 7 bases aligning to TRBD1. The length of the CDR3 is 16 residues. CDR1 and CDR2 from the germline V gene are SNHLY and FYNNEI. V lost 4 bases and J lost 2; bases outside the gene matches: 10. CDR3 protein: CASSGGPDRNQETQYF. The CDR3 DNA reads TGTGCCAGCAGTGGCGGGCCGGACAGGAATCAAGAGACCCAGTACTTC.

This clonotype was recorded many times. V gene TRBV2 combines with J gene TRBJ2-1; 7 positions agree with TRBD2. The CDR3 has 15 residues. V dropped 5 bases and J dropped 8; count of bases not matched to a gene: 12. Germline CDR1 is SNHLY and CDR2 is FYNNEI. This CDR3 reads CASSRSSLAFDEQFF. CDR3 in DNA: TGTGCCAGCAGTCGATCCTCACTAGCGTTCGATGAGCAGTTCTTC.

This clonotype came up many times. In DNA, the CDR3 is TGTGCCAGCAGGGACGGCATGAACACTGAAGCTTTCTTT. Residues: CASRDGMNTEAFF. The chain combines TRBV2 with TRBJ1-1; D uncertain. The CDR3 loop spans 13 amino acids. Trimming cost V 6 bases and J 0 bases, with 8 bases left between them. Germline CDR1 is SNHLY and CDR2 is FYNNEI.